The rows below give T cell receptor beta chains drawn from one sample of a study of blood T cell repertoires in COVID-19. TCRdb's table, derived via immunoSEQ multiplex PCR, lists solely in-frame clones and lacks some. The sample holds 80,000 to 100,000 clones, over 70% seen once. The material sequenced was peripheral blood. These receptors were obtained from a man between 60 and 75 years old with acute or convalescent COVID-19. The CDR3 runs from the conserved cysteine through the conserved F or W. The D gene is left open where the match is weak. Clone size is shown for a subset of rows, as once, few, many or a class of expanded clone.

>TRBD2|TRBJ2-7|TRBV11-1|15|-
TGTGCCAGCAGCCCTCGGACTAGCGGGAGGGGCGAGCAGTACTTC
CASSPRTSGRGEQYF
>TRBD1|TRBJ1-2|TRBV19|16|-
TGTGCCAGTAGTGTCCCGAGACAGGGAGCTAACTATGGCTACACCTTC
CASSVPRQGANYGYTF
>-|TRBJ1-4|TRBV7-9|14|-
TGTGCCAGCAGCTTAACTGCAACTAATGAAAAACTGTTTTTT
CASSLTATNEKLFF
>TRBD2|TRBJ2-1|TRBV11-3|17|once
TGTGCCAGCAGCTCAGAGGCTAGCGGGAGGGGGGGCAATGAGCAGTTCTTC
CASSSEASGRGGNEQFF
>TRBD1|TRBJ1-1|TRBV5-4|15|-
TGTGCCAGCAGCTTGGGGCGACAGGGGAGGGCTGAAGCTTTCTTT
CASSLGRQGRAEAFF
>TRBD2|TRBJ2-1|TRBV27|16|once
TGTGCCAGCAGTTTATCGAGTGGGACTAGCTTCCTCGAGCAGTTCTTC
CASSLSSGTSFLEQFF
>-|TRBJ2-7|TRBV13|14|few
TGTGCCAGCAGCCCCCAGACAGTGAACTACGAGCAGTACTTC
CASSPQTVNYEQYF
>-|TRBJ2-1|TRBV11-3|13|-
TGTGCCAGCAGCTTTGGGCTTTCTGGTGAGCAGTTCTTC
CASSFGLSGEQFF
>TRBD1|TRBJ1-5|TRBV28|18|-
TGTGCCAGCAGTTTTATCCTCGAGGTGGACAGGGGCAATCAGCCCCAGCATTTT
CASSFILEVDRGNQPQHF
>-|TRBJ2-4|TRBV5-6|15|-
TGTGCCAGCAGCCCCGGACAGACCAAGAAAAACATTCAGTACTTC
CASSPGQTKKNIQYF
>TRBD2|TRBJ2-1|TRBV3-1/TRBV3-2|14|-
TGTGCCAGCAGCCAACAGGGCGGGGGGACGAGCTTGTTCTTC
CASSQQGGGTSLFF
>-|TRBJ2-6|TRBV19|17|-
TGTGCCAGTAGTAGGGCCCCTTCCCTCACTGGGGCCAACGTCCTGACTTTC
CASSRAPSLTGANVLTF
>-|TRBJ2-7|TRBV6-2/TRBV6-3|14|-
TGTGCCAGCAGTTCACCGGGTTTGGTTGGGGAGCAGTACTTC
CASSSPGLVGEQYF
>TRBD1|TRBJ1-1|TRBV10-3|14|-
TGTGCCATACGACAGGGTCTGACAATCCCTGAAGCTTTCTTT
CAIRQGLTIPEAFF
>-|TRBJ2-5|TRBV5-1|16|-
TGCGCCAGCAGCTTGTTCAGTTGGCAGGGGAAAGAGACCCAGTACTTC
CASSLFSWQGKETQYF
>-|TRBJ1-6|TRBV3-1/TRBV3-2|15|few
TGTGCCAGCAGCCCGGCTAGAGGCCCGAATTCACCCCTCCACTTT
CASSPARGPNSPLHF
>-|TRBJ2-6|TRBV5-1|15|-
TGCGCCAGCAGCGAATCATTGGGCGGGGCCAACGTCCTGACTTTC
CASSESLGGANVLTF
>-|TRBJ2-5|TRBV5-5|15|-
TGTGCCAGCAGCTTGACGGTTGGTCCAGGGGCGACCCAGTACTTC
CASSLTVGPGATQYF
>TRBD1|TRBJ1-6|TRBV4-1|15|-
TGCGCCAGCAGCCTGGCCGGGACAGGGGATTCACCCCTCCACTTT
CASSLAGTGDSPLHF
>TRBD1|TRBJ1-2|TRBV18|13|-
TGTGCCAGCTCATCGCAGGGGGACTATGGCTACACCTTC
CASSSQGDYGYTF
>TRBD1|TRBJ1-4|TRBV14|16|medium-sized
TGTGCCAGCAGCCCGGGACAGGGGGCTCCTAATGAAAAACTGTTTTTT
CASSPGQGAPNEKLFF
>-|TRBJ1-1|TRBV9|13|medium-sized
TGTGCCAGCAGCCAACACACGAACACTGAAGCTTTCTTT
CASSQHTNTEAFF
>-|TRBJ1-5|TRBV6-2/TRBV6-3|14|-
TGTGCCAGCAGTGCCCCGGGGGACAATCAGCCCCAGCATTTT
CASSAPGDNQPQHF
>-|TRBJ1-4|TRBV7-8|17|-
TGTGCCAGCAGCCGAAGAGGGTGGGGTACAACTAATGAAAAACTGTTTTTT
CASSRRGWGTTNEKLFF
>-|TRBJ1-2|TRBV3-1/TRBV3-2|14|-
TGTGCCAGCAGCCAAGCTGGGGGGGCGAGTGGCTACACCTTC
CASSQAGGASGYTF
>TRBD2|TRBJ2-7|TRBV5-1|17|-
TGCGCCAGCAGCTTGAACGGGGGATGGCTAGCGGACTACGAGCAGTACTTC
CASSLNGGWLADYEQYF
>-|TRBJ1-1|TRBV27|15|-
TGTGCCAGCAGTTTATCAACGGGAGGAATCGCTGAAGCTTTCTTT
CASSLSTGGIAEAFF
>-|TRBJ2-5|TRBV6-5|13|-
TGTGCCAGCAGTTACGGAGCTTCGGAGACCCAGTACTTC
CASSYGASETQYF
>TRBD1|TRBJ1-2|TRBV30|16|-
TGTGCCTGGGCCCCCCCAGGGACAGGGACAAACTATGGCTACACCTTC
CAWAPPGTGTNYGYTF
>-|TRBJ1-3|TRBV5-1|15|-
TGCGCCAGCAGCTTCGGGGGGGCCGGTGGAAACACCATATATTTT
CASSFGGAGGNTIYF
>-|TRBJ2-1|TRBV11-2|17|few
TGTGCCAGCAGCTCGGGATACAGGAGGGGAATTTACAATGAGCAGTTCTTC
CASSSGYRRGIYNEQFF
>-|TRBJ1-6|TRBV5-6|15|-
TGTGCCAGCAGCTTGGTCGGGGGACCGCATTCACCCCTCCACTTT
CASSLVGGPHSPLHF
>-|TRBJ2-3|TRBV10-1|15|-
TGCGCCAGCAGTGAACTAAGATATATAACAGATACGCAGTATTTT
CASSELRYITDTQYF
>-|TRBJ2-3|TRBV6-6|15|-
TGTGCCAGCAGGAAGAAATATACTAGCACAGATACGCAGTATTTT
CASRKKYTSTDTQYF
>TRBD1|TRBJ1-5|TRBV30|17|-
TGTGCCTGGAGTTCCCGACAGGGAGGTCTAAGCAATCAGCCCCAGCATTTT
CAWSSRQGGLSNQPQHF
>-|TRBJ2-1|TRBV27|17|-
TGTGCCAGCAGTCCCAGGTTGGGGAGCGGTTCTACGAATGAGCAGTTCTTC
CASSPRLGSGSTNEQFF
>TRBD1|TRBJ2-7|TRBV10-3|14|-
TGTGCCATCAGTGGCCGGGACAGACCCTACGAGCAGTACTTC
CAISGRDRPYEQYF
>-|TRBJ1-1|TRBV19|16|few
TGTGCCAGTAGTATAAATCGATTCCCGGGTGGCACTGAAGCTTTCTTT
CASSINRFPGGTEAFF
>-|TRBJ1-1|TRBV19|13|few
TGTGCCAGTAGGAACTCAGGGTACACTGAAGCTTTCTTT
CASRNSGYTEAFF
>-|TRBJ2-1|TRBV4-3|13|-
TGCGCCAGCAGCCAAGATTGGGGCGATGAGCAGTTCTTC
CASSQDWGDEQFF
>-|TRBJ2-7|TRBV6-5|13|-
TGTGCCAGCCGAGTCGGGTACTCCTACGAGCAGTACTTC
CASRVGYSYEQYF
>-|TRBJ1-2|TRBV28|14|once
TGTGCCAGCAGTTTATCAGGCCTACCCTATGGCTACACCTTC
CASSLSGLPYGYTF
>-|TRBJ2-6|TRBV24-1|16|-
TGTGCCACCAGTGATTTCGGAGGAACTGGGGCCAACGTCCTGACTTTC
CATSDFGGTGANVLTF
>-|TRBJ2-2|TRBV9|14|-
TGTGCCAGCAGCGTAGCTACAGGTACCGGGGAGCTGTTTTTT
CASSVATGTGELFF
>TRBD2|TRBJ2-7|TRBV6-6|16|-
TGTGCCAGCAGTTACGGGTTTAGCGGGGGGAACTACGAGCAGTACTTC
CASSYGFSGGNYEQYF
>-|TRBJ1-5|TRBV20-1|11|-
TGCAGTGCCAACTCGGGTCAGCCCCAGCATTTT
CSANSGQPQHF
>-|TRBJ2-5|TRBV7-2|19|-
TGTGCCAGCAGCTTGACATTCTACGGAATTCAGCTCCACAGAGAGACCCAGTACTTC
CASSLTFYGIQLHRETQYF
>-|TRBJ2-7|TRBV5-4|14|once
TGTGCCAGCAGCTTGAGAGGGGGGGTCGACGAGCAGTACTTC
CASSLRGGVDEQYF
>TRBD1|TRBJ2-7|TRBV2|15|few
TGTGCCAGCAGTGAATATTGGGGACAGGGCTACGAGCAGTACTTC
CASSEYWGQGYEQYF
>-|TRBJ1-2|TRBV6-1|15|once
TGTGCCAGCAGTGAAGCGTCTGGGGGGGTCTATGGCTACACCTTC
CASSEASGGVYGYTF
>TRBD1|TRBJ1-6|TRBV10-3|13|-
TGTGCCATCACTGATGTCCAGGGGGGTCCCCTCCACTTT
CAITDVQGGPLHF
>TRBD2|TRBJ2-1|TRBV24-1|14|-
TGTGCCACCAATCCAGCGGGGATCTACAATGAGCAGTTCTTC
CATNPAGIYNEQFF
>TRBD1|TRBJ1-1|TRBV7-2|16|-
TGTGCCAGCAGCTTAGAACAGGGGAACATGAACACTGAAGCTTTCTTT
CASSLEQGNMNTEAFF
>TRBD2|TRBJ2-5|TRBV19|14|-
TGTGCCAGTAGTATAGGGGACTACAAAGAGACCCAGTACTTC
CASSIGDYKETQYF
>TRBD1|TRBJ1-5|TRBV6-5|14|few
TGTGCCAGCAGGAGGGACAGGGGCAATCAGCCCCAGCATTTT
CASRRDRGNQPQHF
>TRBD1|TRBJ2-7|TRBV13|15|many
TGTGCCAGCAGCTCCCCCCCGACAGGGGCCTACGAGCAGTACTTC
CASSSPPTGAYEQYF
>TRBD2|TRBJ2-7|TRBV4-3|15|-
TGCGCCAGCAGCCGACTCCTAGCGGGGGGCATCGAGCAGTACTTC
CASSRLLAGGIEQYF
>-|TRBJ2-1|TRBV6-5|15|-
TGTGCCAGCAGTTACTCCGGGGTAGATTATAATGAGCAGTTCTTC
CASSYSGVDYNEQFF
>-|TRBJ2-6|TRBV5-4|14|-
TGTGCCAGCAGCTTCCCAACGGGAGAACGCGTCCTGACTTTC
CASSFPTGERVLTF